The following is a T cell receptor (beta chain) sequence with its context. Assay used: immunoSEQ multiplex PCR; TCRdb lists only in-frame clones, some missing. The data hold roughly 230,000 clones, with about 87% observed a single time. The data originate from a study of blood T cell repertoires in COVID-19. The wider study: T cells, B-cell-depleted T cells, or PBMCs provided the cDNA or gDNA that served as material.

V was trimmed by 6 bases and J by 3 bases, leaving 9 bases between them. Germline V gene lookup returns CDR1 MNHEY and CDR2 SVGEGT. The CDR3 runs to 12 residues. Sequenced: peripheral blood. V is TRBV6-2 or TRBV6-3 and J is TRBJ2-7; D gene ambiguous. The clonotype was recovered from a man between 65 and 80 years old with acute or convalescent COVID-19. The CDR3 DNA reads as TGTGCCAGCAGCGTGCTCGGCTACGAGCAGTACTTC. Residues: CASSVLGYEQYF.